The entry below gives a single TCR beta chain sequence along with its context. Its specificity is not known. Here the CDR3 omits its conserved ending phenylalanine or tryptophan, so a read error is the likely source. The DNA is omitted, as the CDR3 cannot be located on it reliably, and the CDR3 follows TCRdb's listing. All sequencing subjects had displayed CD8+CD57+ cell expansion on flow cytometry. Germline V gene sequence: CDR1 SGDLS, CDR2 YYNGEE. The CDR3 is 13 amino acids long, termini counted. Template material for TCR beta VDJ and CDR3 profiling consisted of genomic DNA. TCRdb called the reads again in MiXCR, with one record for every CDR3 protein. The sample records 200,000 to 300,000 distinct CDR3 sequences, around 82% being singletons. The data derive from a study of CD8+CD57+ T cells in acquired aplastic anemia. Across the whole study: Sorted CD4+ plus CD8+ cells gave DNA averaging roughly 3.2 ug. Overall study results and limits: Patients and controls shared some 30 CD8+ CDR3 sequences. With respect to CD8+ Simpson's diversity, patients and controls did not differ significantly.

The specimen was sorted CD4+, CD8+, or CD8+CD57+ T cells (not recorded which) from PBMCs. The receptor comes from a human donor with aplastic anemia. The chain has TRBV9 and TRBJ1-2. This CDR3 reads CASSVELAGGATS.